These 30 T cell receptor beta chains originate from one sample sequenced in a study of beta chain features in type 1 diabetes. Regarding the study as a whole: Patients with Type 1 diabetes showed moderately but significantly shorter TCRB CDR3s in all four CD4+ subsets.

The antigens for these receptors are not known. Every isolated RNA sample was fully reverse transcribed, so sequencing captured expressed TCRB transcripts. Repertoires were generated with immunoSEQ multiplex PCR, while TCRdb's copy carries only in-frame clones and drops some. The profile shows roughly 340,000 clones, roughly 13% of them singletons. The sequenced material came from naive CD4+ T cells from blood. These receptors came from a young woman with type 1 diabetes.

This clone occurred a few times. J is TRBJ2-5 and V is TRBV7-9, with 10 bases fitting TRBD2. CDR3 length: 15 residues. Looked up from germline, CDR1 is SEHNR and CDR2 is FQNEAQ (reference sequence). Losses at the gene ends were 0 bases for V and 2 bases for J; bases not matched to a gene: 0. The chain's CDR3 is CASSLASGGQETQYF. CDR3 bases: TGTGCCAGCAGCTTAGCTAGCGGGGGGCAAGAGACCCAGTACTTC.

A few counts support this clone. The J gene is TRBJ1-2, the V gene TRBV7-3, with 7 bases lining up with TRBD1. The CDR3 extends over 14 amino acids. J was trimmed by 6 bases and V by 11 bases; bases with no gene match: 15. Looked up from germline, CDR1 is SGHTA and CDR2 is FQGTGA. CDR3 in DNA: TGTGCCGGCGCAACGGGGACAGAGTTAAATGGCTACACCTTC. It is translated as CAGATGTELNGYTF.

This chain uses TRBV7-2 with TRBJ2-5, with D hard to call. V dropped 3 bases and J dropped 4 bases, with 12 bases sitting between them. Germline CDR1 and CDR2: SGHTA and FQGNSA. The CDR3 sequence is 14 residues long. CDR3 bases: TGTGCCAGCAGCTTCCCTACGAGGCGAGAGACCCAGTACTTC. As protein: CASSFPTRRETQYF.

In this sample, this clone turned up a few times. This rearrangement joins TRBV29-1 to TRBJ2-1; 8 positions match TRBD1. From germline, CDR1 is SQVTM and CDR2 ANQGSEA. The CDR3 spans 14 residues. The junction had 4 bases not matched to a gene; V was cut back by 3 bases and J by 3 bases. The CDR3 region has the DNA TGCAGCGTTGAGGGACAGGCACTCTACAATGAGCAGTTCTTC. Translated: CSVEGQALYNEQFF.

This rearrangement joins TRBV5-1 to TRBJ2-1; TRBD2 aligns across 11 bases. The germline V gene encodes CDR1 SGHRS and CDR2 YFSETQ. This CDR3 has 16 residues. V was pared by 2 bases and J by 7 bases, with 8 bases of the junction left unmatched. In nucleotides, the CDR3 is TGCGCCAGCAGCTTAAGTCCGGGACTAGCGGAAAATGAGCAGTTCTTC. Protein product: CASSLSPGLAENEQFF.

The chain carries TRBV4-2 and TRBJ2-1; 14 bases fit TRBD2. This CDR3 spans 16 amino acids. Germline V gene data show CDR1 as LGHNA and CDR2 as YNFKEQ. V was pared by 0 bases and J by 7 bases, with 2 bases of the junction left unmatched. CDR3 sequence (DNA): TGTGCCAGCAGCCAAGAGACTAGCGGGAGGGGTAATGAGCAGTTCTTC. It yields the protein CASSQETSGRGNEQFF.

CDR3 nucleotide sequence: TGTGCCAGCAGTCCCGGAACAGCAGGGCTCGGTGACGGGCAGTACTTC. This translates into CASSPGTAGLGDGQYF. The V and J genes are TRBV28 and TRBJ2-7, with D perhaps matching TRBD1 (5 bases). Germline CDR1 is MDHEN and CDR2 is SYDVKM. The V end was cut by 5 bases, the J end by 9 bases, with 26 bases between. This CDR3 has 16 residues.

The chain joins TRBV11-2 to TRBJ1-5; D unclear. From germline, CDR1 is SGHAT and CDR2 FQNNGV. V dropped 1 base and J dropped 5 bases, with 6 bases sitting between them. This CDR3 comprises 13 residues. In nucleotides, the CDR3 is TGTGCCAGCAGCTTAGCCCTGTATCAGCCCCAGCATTTT. Translation gives CASSLALYQPQHF.

The chain is built from TRBV7-2 and TRBJ2-3, with TRBD2 matching 14 bases. Germline CDR1 reads SGHTA; CDR2 reads FQGNSA. This CDR3 spans 18 amino acids. V trimming: 5 bases; J trimming: 4 bases; junction bases outside the gene matches: 11. The chain's CDR3 is CASSQWGLAGVSADTQYF. The CDR3 DNA reads as TGTGCCAGCAGCCAGTGGGGACTAGCGGGAGTTAGCGCAGATACGCAGTATTTT.

This clone turned up a few times. V and J are TRBV6-6 and TRBJ2-7; 10 bases fit TRBD2. In germline, CDR1 is MNHNY, CDR2 SVGAGI (reference sequence). V trimming: 10 bases; J trimming: 7 bases; junction bases outside the gene matches: 10. This CDR3 spans 13 amino acids. CDR3 amino acids: CAISGRASGEQYV. The CDR3 DNA reads as TGTGCCATCAGCGGGAGGGCCTCTGGTGAGCAGTACGTC.

V and J are TRBV18 and TRBJ2-3, with 8 bases aligning to TRBD1. Per germline, CDR1 KGHSH and CDR2 LQKENI. This CDR3 is built from 15 residues. V trimming: 1 base; J trimming: 1 base; junction bases outside the gene matches: 1. CDR3 region: CASSPLGQGTDTQYF. The CDR3, as DNA: TGTGCCAGCTCACCACTGGGACAGGGCACAGATACGCAGTATTTT. The full variable domain, completed using reference TRBV18 and TRBJ2-3, is NAGVMQNPRHLVRRRGQEARLRCSPMKGHSHVYWYRQLPEEGLKFMVYLQKENIIDESGMPKERFSAEFPKEGPSILRIQQVVRGDSAAYFCASSPLGQGTDTQYFGPGTRLTVL.

The chain uses TRBV20-1 and TRBJ2-7, with unresolved D. Germline-derived CDR1 and CDR2 are DFQATT and SNEGSKA (reference sequence). V shed 4 bases and J shed 4 bases, with 8 bases lying between them. This CDR3 has 11 amino acids. The CDR3 protein is CSAKNRYEQYV. The DNA of the CDR3 is TGCAGTGCTAAAAACAGATACGAGCAGTACGTC.

The rearrangement uses TRBV18 and TRBJ2-5; 15 bases line up with TRBD2. The CDR3 covers 18 residues. The V gene end was trimmed by 3 bases and the J gene end by 5 bases; junction bases not matched to a gene: 10. CDR1 and CDR2 from the germline V gene are KGHSH and LQKENI. The CDR3 reads CASSPRGLAGGPSETQYF. The DNA for the CDR3 is TGTGCCAGCTCACCCCGCGGACTAGCGGGAGGGCCCTCGGAGACCCAGTACTTC.

This clone was seen a handful of times. This chain connects TRBV30 to TRBJ1-1; 7 bases map to TRBD1. This CDR3 has 13 amino acids. Trimming at V came to 0 bases and at J to 11 bases, leaving 9 bases not matched to a gene. CDR1 is GTSNPN, CDR2 SVGIG, per germline (reference sequence). The CDR3 protein is CAWSVKGAAGAFF. The CDR3 DNA reads TGTGCCTGGAGTGTAAAGGGGGCGGCTGGGGCTTTCTTT. The entire variable domain, with the rest obtained from reference TRBV30 and TRBJ1-1, is as follows: SQTIHQWPATLVQPVGSPLSLECTVEGTSNPNLYWYRQAAGRGLQLLFYSVGIGQISSEVPQNLSASRPQDRQFILSSKKLLLSDSGFYLCAWSVKGAAGAFFGQGTRLTVV.

The chain is built from TRBV29-1 and TRBJ2-3, with 7 positions matching TRBD1. The CDR3 sequence is 15 residues long. Germline V gene data show CDR1 as SQVTM and CDR2 as ANQGSEA. V lost 4 bases, J lost 1 base, and 8 bases stayed unmatched. Here the CDR3 DNA reads TGCAGCGTTGGGTTCACTGGGACAGGCACAGATACGCAGTATTTT. Its translation is CSVGFTGTGTDTQYF.

The chain is built from TRBV7-9 and TRBJ1-2; 8 bases align to TRBD1. The CDR3 totals 14 residues. The germline V gene has CDR1 SEHNR and CDR2 FQNEAQ (reference sequence). V lost 5 bases and J lost 3; bases outside the gene matches: 5. CDR3 protein: CASSARGPDYGYTF. DNA for the CDR3: TGTGCCAGCAGCGCCAGGGGGCCAGACTATGGCTACACCTTC.

Concerning this clone: Other DNA sequences in the same sample also yield this CDR3. The CDR3 here is CASSPQQDTEAFF. The CDR3 region has the DNA TGTGCCAGCTCGCCCCAGCAGGACACTGAAGCTTTCTTT. The chain is built from TRBV18 and TRBJ1-1, with D unresolved. The CDR3 extends over 13 amino acids. The germline gives CDR1 KGHSH, CDR2 LQKENI. The germline V and J ends were trimmed by 6 bases and 3 bases, with 11 bases remaining between them.

This chain uses TRBV5-6 with TRBJ2-5, with 9 positions matching TRBD1. Trimming removed 3 bases from V and 1 base from J; junction bases left unmatched: 7. In germline, CDR1 is SGHDT, CDR2 YYEEEE. The CDR3 contains 16 residues. The CDR3 DNA reads TGTGCCAGCAGCTCCCGGACAGGGGTAGGCCAAGAGACCCAGTACTTC. It is translated as CASSSRTGVGQETQYF.

The chain links TRBV30 to TRBJ2-5, with 9 nucleotides matching TRBD2. In germline, CDR1 is GTSNPN, CDR2 SVGIG (reference sequence). J lost 4 bases, V lost 1 base, and 4 bases had no gene match. This CDR3 comprises 14 residues. The CDR3 sequence is CAWSASGAGETQYF. CDR3 in DNA: TGTGCCTGGAGTGCTAGCGGGGCGGGAGAGACCCAGTACTTC.

This clone turned up a few times. The chain combines TRBV11-3 with TRBJ2-3; the D gene is possibly TRBD2 (7 bases). Germline values: CDR1 SGHNT, CDR2 YENEEA. Trimming removed 5 bases from V and 4 bases from J, with 16 bases in between. This CDR3 contains 15 residues. The CDR3 region is CASSPRGRDPDTQYF. The DNA of the CDR3 is TGTGCCAGCAGCCCGCGGGGGCGCGATCCAGATACGCAGTATTTT.

The chain employs TRBV9 and TRBJ2-3; D is perhaps TRBD1 (5 bases). Germline assignment: CDR1 SGDLS and CDR2 YYNGEE. Trimming shortened V by 4 bases and J by 4 bases, and 13 bases separated the two germline ends. The CDR3 is made up of 14 amino acids. CDR3 nucleotides: TGTGCCAGCAGCCCCTCCAGGGCCGCAGATACGCAGTATTTT. This translates into CASSPSRAADTQYF.

The chain links TRBV15 to TRBJ2-1, with TRBD2 identical over 13 bases. This CDR3 comprises 19 residues. The germline V gene has CDR1 LNHNV and CDR2 YYDKDF (reference sequence). The ends lost 3 bases at V and 9 bases at J; junction bases unmatched: 17. The CDR3 loop reads CATSSGSGLAGVRGSEQFF. CDR3 bases: TGTGCCACCAGCAGTGGTAGCGGACTAGCGGGAGTTCGAGGTAGTGAGCAGTTCTTC.

The chain recombines TRBV6-6 with TRBJ2-7; D perhaps matches TRBD1 (6 bases). Trimming shortened V by 7 bases and J by 6 bases, and 19 bases separated the two germline ends. The germline V gene has CDR1 MNHNY and CDR2 SVGAGI (reference sequence). CDR3 length equals 14 residues. DNA for the CDR3: TGTGCCAGCACCCTCGGGACAAGGGCGGGCGAGCAGTACTTC. This codes for CASTLGTRAGEQYF.

This rearrangement joins TRBV6-1 to TRBJ2-7; D remains ambiguous. The CDR3 has 14 amino acids. Germline assignment: CDR1 MNHNS and CDR2 SASEGT. V gave up 6 bases and J gave up 2 bases, with 14 bases separating them. The DNA for the CDR3 is TGTGCCAGCAGGACCCCGGGTCTTCCCTACGAGCAGTACGTC. It yields the protein CASRTPGLPYEQYV.

The table lists this clone with a few counts. The CDR3 DNA sequence: TGTGCCAGCAGCAAAGCTAGCGGGAGTATCTATGAGCAGTTCTTC. Translating it yields CASSKASGSIYEQFF. V usage is TRBV7-8 and J usage is TRBJ2-1; 10 bases are shared with TRBD2. The CDR3 has 15 amino acids. Trimming cost V 5 bases and J 8 bases; bases outside gene matches: 9. CDR1 SGHVS and CDR2 FQNEAQ come from the germline V gene.

This clone was seen more than once but under ten times. Written as DNA, the CDR3 is TGCGCCAGCAGTTCCCTCCAGTTCACTGAAGCTTTCTTT. Its protein product is CASSSLQFTEAFF. The chain recombines TRBV23-1 with TRBJ1-1; no clear D gene. TRBV23-1 is flagged as an ORF with uncertain function. V lost 5 bases and J 4 bases, leaving 11 bases between the germline ends. The CDR3 spans 13 residues.

V is TRBV9 and J is TRBJ2-5; 10 positions agree with TRBD2. CDR3 size: 15 residues. V was pared by 4 bases and J by 3 bases, with 6 bases of the junction left unmatched. CDR1 and CDR2 (germline): SGDLS, YYNGEE. The CDR3 reads CASSLTSGPEETQYF. CDR3 bases: TGTGCCAGCAGCTTGACTAGCGGGCCAGAAGAGACCCAGTACTTC.

The chain couples TRBV28 to TRBJ2-3, with D perhaps matching TRBD1 (5 bases). The V gene's germline CDR1 is MDHEN and CDR2 SYDVKM. The length of the CDR3 is 15 residues. V was clipped by 7 bases and J by 4 bases, with 18 bases between them. DNA of the CDR3: TGTGCCAGCATCCAGGGTGGATCTGGGGCAGATACGCAGTATTTT. It is translated as CASIQGGSGADTQYF.

This clone has more than one count but fewer than ten. This rearrangement joins TRBV10-3 to TRBJ2-7; maybe TRBD1 (5 bases). The CDR3 is 15 residues long. Trimming removed 0 bases at V and 6 bases at J, with 15 bases between. The germline V gene has CDR1 ENHRY and CDR2 SYGVKD. CDR3 protein: CAISESAGQGGEQYV. CDR3 coding DNA: TGTGCCATCAGTGAGTCGGCAGGGCAGGGTGGCGAGCAGTACGTC.

Note on this clone: Different DNA sequences within this sample yield the same CDR3. The chain carries TRBV5-4 and TRBJ2-1, with D tentatively TRBD2 (6 bases). CDR3 length equals 15 residues. Germline assignment: CDR1 SGHNT and CDR2 YYREEE (reference sequence). V lost 2 bases and J 0 bases, leaving 9 bases between the germline ends. The CDR3 DNA sequence: TGTGCCAGCAGCTTTAGCGGTAGCTCCTACAATGAGCAGTTCTTC. This gives the protein CASSFSGSSYNEQFF.